Presented here are 24 T cell receptor beta chains from one specimen sequenced in a study of blood T cell repertoires in COVID-19. The repertoire was sequenced with immunoSEQ multiplex PCR; TCRdb's copy has only in-frame clones and lacks some. This table has some 170,000 clones, 82% appearing once. Input material: peripheral blood. The receptors shown here come from a woman in her 70s with acute or convalescent COVID-19.

Written as DNA, the CDR3 is TGTGCCAGCAGCCAAGGACAGGGTGTGAAATCCTACGAGCAGTACTTC. Amino acids: CASSQGQGVKSYEQYF. V usage is TRBV3-1 (or the pseudogene TRBV3-2) and J usage is TRBJ2-7, with 7 bases fitting TRBD1. The CDR3 has 16 amino acids. Germline trimming cut 1 base from V and 1 base from J; bases unmatched to any gene: 7. From germline, CDR1 is LGHDT and CDR2 YNNKEL (reference sequence).

The chain has TRBV3-1 (or the pseudogene TRBV3-2) and TRBJ2-2, with D uncertain. CDR1 is LGHDT, CDR2 YNNKEL, per germline (reference sequence). Trimming left V 4 bases short and J 5 bases short, with 11 bases between. The CDR3 is made up of 14 amino acids. The DNA of the CDR3 is TGTGCCAGCAGCCCCCTAGGAGTTACCGGGGAGCTGTTTTTT. Residues: CASSPLGVTGELFF.

The genes are TRBV6-5 and TRBJ1-3, with D possibly TRBD1 on 6 matching bases. CDR3 length: 15 amino acids. Trimming left V 5 bases short and J 4 bases short, with 15 bases between. Germline CDR1 is MNHEY and CDR2 is SVGAGI. The CDR3: CASSTAAGTGNTIYF. CDR3 in DNA: TGTGCCAGCAGTACCGCTGCCGGGACAGGAAACACCATATATTTT.

The rearrangement joins TRBV20-1 to TRBJ2-1, with 9 nucleotides matching TRBD1. Germline V lookup: CDR1 DFQATT, CDR2 SNEGSKA (reference sequence). The CDR3 is 14 amino acids. Germline trimming cut 4 bases from V and 2 bases from J; bases unmatched to any gene: 3. CDR3 loop: CSANDRGAYNEQFF. In DNA form, the CDR3 reads TGCAGTGCTAATGACAGGGGGGCCTACAATGAGCAGTTCTTC.

This sequence joins TRBV3-1 (or the pseudogene TRBV3-2) and TRBJ2-2, with 9 bases identical to TRBD2. From germline, CDR1 is LGHDT and CDR2 YNNKEL (reference sequence). Trimming removed 5 bases from V and 3 bases from J; junction bases left unmatched: 10. The CDR3 is 17 amino acids. The CDR3: CASSEVAGGPYTGELFF. The CDR3 DNA follows: TGTGCCAGCAGCGAAGTGGCGGGAGGGCCTTACACCGGGGAGCTGTTTTTT.

V is TRBV7-3 and J is TRBJ2-3; 9 bases align to TRBD2. Germline-derived CDR1 and CDR2 are SGHTA and FQGTGA. Trimming cost V 4 bases and J 0 bases; bases outside gene matches: 5. This CDR3 comprises 16 residues. The CDR3 protein is CASSSELAGSTDTQYF. In DNA, the CDR3 is TGTGCCAGCAGCTCCGAGCTAGCGGGGAGCACAGATACGCAGTATTTT. Full variable domain (outside the CDR3, taken from reference TRBV7-3 and TRBJ2-3): GAGVSQTPSNKVTEKGKYVELRCDPISGHTALYWYRQSLGQGPEFLIYFQGTGAADDSGLPNDRFFAVRPEGSVSTLKIQRTERGDSAVYLCASSSELAGSTDTQYFGPGTRLTVL.

The rearrangement joins TRBV10-2 to TRBJ1-1; a weak D match, TRBD1 (5 bases). Trimming removed 3 bases from V and 7 bases from J, with 12 bases in between. Germline-derived CDR1 and CDR2 are WSHSY and SAAADI. CDR3 length: 13 residues. CDR3 residues: CASSDWGGSEAFF. The DNA of the CDR3 is TGCGCCAGCAGTGATTGGGGCGGGAGTGAAGCTTTCTTT.

The chain recombines TRBV9 with TRBJ1-1; D gene unclear. V lost 2 bases, J lost 5 bases, and 13 bases lay in between. The germline V gene encodes CDR1 SGDLS and CDR2 YYNGEE. The CDR3 loop spans 14 amino acids. CDR3 region: CASSVRTRETEAFF. The CDR3 nucleotides read TGTGCCAGCAGCGTCAGGACTCGGGAAACTGAAGCTTTCTTT.

The V gene is TRBV7-2, the J gene TRBJ1-2; 9 nucleotides match TRBD1. The germline gives CDR1 SGHTA, CDR2 FQGNSA. V lost 3 bases and J lost 4; bases outside the gene matches: 3. This CDR3 is built from 14 residues. The CDR3 reads CASSFGTGIYGYTF. As DNA, the CDR3 is TGTGCCAGCAGCTTTGGGACAGGGATCTATGGCTACACCTTC.

The chain has TRBV7-9 and TRBJ2-4; 7 bases agree with TRBD1. The CDR3 has 17 amino acids. V shed 1 base, J shed 0 bases, and the junction held 6 bases outside the gene matches. CDR1 is SEHNR, CDR2 FQNEAQ, per germline (reference sequence). The CDR3: CASSLVGTELAKNIQYF. In nucleotides, the CDR3 is TGTGCCAGCAGCTTAGTTGGGACAGAACTAGCCAAAAACATTCAGTACTTC.

V is TRBV28 and J is TRBJ1-2; TRBD1 matches at 7 bases. Germline V gene data show CDR1 as MDHEN and CDR2 as SYDVKM. Germline trimming cut 4 bases from V and 5 bases from J; bases unmatched to any gene: 7. CDR3 length: 14 amino acids. The CDR3 sequence is CASSSNDRVYGYTF. For the CDR3, the DNA is TGTGCCAGCAGTTCTAACGACAGGGTGTATGGCTACACCTTC.

This clone was found once. The chain combines TRBV7-2 with TRBJ2-5; possibly TRBD1 for D (5 bases). V was cut by 0 bases and J by 3 bases, with 11 bases left in between. This CDR3 region has 15 residues. The germline V gene encodes CDR1 SGHTA and CDR2 FQGNSA. CDR3 nucleotide sequence: TGTGCCAGCAGCTTAGCGTTGGCAGGGAAAGAGACCCAGTACTTC. As protein: CASSLALAGKETQYF.

The gene calls are TRBV28 and TRBJ2-7, with 7 nucleotides matching TRBD1. Germline V gene lookup returns CDR1 MDHEN and CDR2 SYDVKM. After removal of 6 bases from V and 1 base from J, the junction contained 3 bases not matched to a gene. This CDR3 has 13 residues. The DNA of the CDR3 is TGTGCCAGCAGCCCGACAGGGTCCTACGAGCAGTACTTC. Its protein product is CASSPTGSYEQYF. Full variable domain (remainder filled in from reference TRBV28 and TRBJ2-7): DVKVTQSSRYLVKRTGEKVFLECVQDMDHENMFWYRQDPGLGLRLIYFSYDVKMKEKGDIPEGYSVSREKKERFSLILESASTNQTSMYLCASSPTGSYEQYFGPGTRLTVT.

This chain uses TRBV28 with TRBJ2-3, with TRBD2 as a possible D gene (5 bases). V was trimmed by 6 bases and J by 3 bases, leaving 10 bases between them. The germline gives CDR1 MDHEN, CDR2 SYDVKM. The CDR3 has 13 amino acids. The CDR3 DNA sequence: TGTGCCAGCAGGAGGGTGTCGACAGATACGCAGTATTTT. Its protein product is CASRRVSTDTQYF.

The chain has TRBV2 and TRBJ1-2; possible D gene TRBD1, 6 bases. This CDR3 contains 12 residues. Germline V gene sequence: CDR1 SNHLY, CDR2 FYNNEI. Trimming took 4 bases from V and 5 from J, leaving 8 bases between them. The CDR3 nucleotides are TGTGCCAGCAGTGCAGGGGATTATGGCTACACCTTC. Amino acids: CASSAGDYGYTF.

In regard to this clone: The sample carries other DNA sequences with the same CDR3. The V call is TRBV5-1, the J call TRBJ2-1; 11 bases map to TRBD1. The V and J ends lost 0 bases and 3 bases, in that order; junction bases with no gene match: 5. Germline CDR1 SGHRS, CDR2 YFSETQ. This CDR3 spans 17 amino acids. CDR3 bases: TGCGCCAGCAGCTTGGGGGCCGGGACAGGGGGCTACAATGAGCAGTTCTTC. Translating it yields CASSLGAGTGGYNEQFF.

This clone occurred once. The chain uses TRBV6-5 and TRBJ2-2; 11 bases map to TRBD2. CDR3 length equals 15 residues. The V segment lost 4 bases and the J segment 6 bases; nucleotides outside the gene matches: 4. Germline CDR1 is MNHEY and CDR2 is SVGAGI. The CDR3 loop is CASSWKTSGAGELFF. CDR3 in DNA: TGTGCCAGCAGTTGGAAGACTAGCGGGGCCGGGGAGCTGTTTTTT.

This clone was recorded once. The rearrangement joins TRBV3-1 (or the pseudogene TRBV3-2) to TRBJ1-6; weak D call: TRBD1 (6 bases). Germline CDR1 LGHDT, CDR2 YNNKEL (reference sequence). The V and J ends lost 3 bases and 8 bases respectively, with 11 bases between them. This CDR3 is 14 amino acids long. The CDR3 loop reads CASSQTGGDSPLHF. CDR3 in DNA: TGTGCCAGCAGCCAGACAGGTGGTGATTCACCCCTCCACTTT.

The CDR3 bases are TGTGCCAGTAGTATAACACCAAGAAACTCGGGGGGAACGAACACCGGGGAGCTGTTTTTT. Translation: CASSITPRNSGGTNTGELFF. The V call is TRBV19, the J call TRBJ2-2, with 7 bases fitting TRBD2. The J segment lost 0 bases and the V segment lost 2 bases, leaving 15 bases of the junction unmatched. This CDR3 spans 20 amino acids. Per the germline V gene, CDR1 is LNHDA and CDR2 is SQIVND (reference sequence).

The genes are TRBV29-1 and TRBJ1-1, with 8 bases identical to TRBD1. The V gene's germline CDR1 is SQVTM and CDR2 ANQGSEA. The V segment lost 5 bases and the J segment 8 bases; nucleotides outside the gene matches: 4. This CDR3 comprises 11 residues. The CDR3 DNA reads TGCAGCGTTAGACAGGGGCCAGAAGCTTTCTTT. Translated, it gives CSVRQGPEAFF.

The chain couples TRBV6-2 or TRBV6-3 to TRBJ1-1; TRBD1 matches at 7 bases. J lost 6 bases, V lost 6 bases, and 4 bases had no gene match. Germline CDR1 and CDR2: MNHEY and SVGEGT. The CDR3 runs 12 residues. The CDR3 nucleotides read TGTGCCAGCAGCACGACAGGGCCTGAAGCTTTCTTT. Its protein is CASSTTGPEAFF.

The chain carries TRBV5-1 and TRBJ2-2, with D perhaps TRBD1 (5 bases). The CDR3 covers 14 residues. Germline loops: CDR1 SGHRS, CDR2 YFSETQ. V gave up 4 bases and J gave up 1 base, with 8 bases separating them. This chain's CDR3 is CASSATGNTGELFF. The CDR3 nucleotides are TGCGCCAGCAGCGCTACAGGGAACACCGGGGAGCTGTTTTTT.

V usage is TRBV6-6 and J usage is TRBJ2-1; TRBD2 agrees at 12 bases. Germline CDR1 is MNHNY and CDR2 is SVGAGI (reference sequence). This CDR3 spans 15 amino acids. V lost 5 bases and J lost 5; bases outside the gene matches: 4. The CDR3 is CASSEGLAGNNEQFF. CDR3 in DNA: TGTGCCAGCAGTGAGGGACTAGCGGGCAACAATGAGCAGTTCTTC.

This rearrangement joins TRBV10-3 to TRBJ2-2, with TRBD2 identical over 7 bases. The V gene's germline CDR1 is ENHRY and CDR2 SYGVKD. The CDR3 extends over 14 amino acids. J lost 3 bases, V lost 8 bases, and 6 bases had no gene match. CDR3 protein: CAIGAGADTGELFF. CDR3 nucleotide sequence: TGTGCCATCGGGGCGGGAGCGGACACCGGGGAGCTGTTTTTT.